Following are 24 T cell receptor beta chains from one sample sequenced in a study of OX40 agonist ivuxolimab in advanced cancers. Only in-frame clones appear in the TCRdb table, and some are missing; sequencing was by immunoSEQ multiplex PCR. The sample consists of 45,000 to 65,000 clones, approximately 79% of them appearing once. The input for sequencing was CD4+ or CD8+ T cells sorted from blood, taken in a trial of the OX40 agonist ivuxolimab. The receptor set was obtained from an adult with an advanced solid tumor such as melanoma, head and neck, liver or kidney cancer.

The CDR3 DNA sequence: TGTGCCAGCAGTTACAATCTGAGTCCCGGAAACACCATATATTTT. Protein sequence: CASSYNLSPGNTIYF. The J gene is TRBJ1-3, the V gene TRBV6-5; unclear D gene. Germline CDR1 and CDR2: MNHEY and SVGAGI. The CDR3 totals 15 residues. The V end was cut by 2 bases, the J end by 4 bases, with 12 bases between.

The V call is TRBV10-2, the J call TRBJ1-1; TRBD1 matches at 9 bases. J lost 0 bases, V lost 6 bases, and 2 bases had no gene match. The CDR3 has 14 residues. Germline V lookup: CDR1 WSHSY, CDR2 SAAADI. CDR3 loop: CASRGTGLNTEAFF. The CDR3 coding sequence is TGCGCCAGCAGAGGGACAGGGCTGAACACTGAAGCTTTCTTT.

This clone was seen ten or more times. The rearrangement uses TRBV29-1 and TRBJ2-5; D is perhaps TRBD2 (5 bases). The CDR3 is 12 amino acids. Germline V CDR1 and CDR2: SQVTM, ANQGSEA. Deletions cut 7 bases from V and 2 bases from J, with 11 bases between. This CDR3 is CSARVQQETQYF. The CDR3 DNA is TGCAGCGCGAGGGTGCAGCAAGAGACCCAGTACTTC.

The chain is built from TRBV19 and TRBJ2-6, with D perhaps TRBD1 (5 bases). Trimming left V 7 bases short and J 0 bases short, with 10 bases between. The CDR3 has 15 amino acids. Germline CDR1 and CDR2: LNHDA and SQIVND (reference sequence). CDR3 sequence (DNA): TGTGCCAGTAAGGGGCAGGGCTCTGGGGCCAACGTCCTGACTTTC. It is translated as CASKGQGSGANVLTF. The complete variable domain, with remaining parts taken from reference TRBV19 and TRBJ2-6, reads DGGITQSPKYLFRKEGQNVTLSCEQNLNHDAMYWYRQDPGQGLRLIYYSQIVNDFQKGDIAEGYSVSREKKESFPLTVTSAQKNPTAFYLCASKGQGSGANVLTFGAGSRLTVL.

This chain uses TRBV19 with TRBJ2-3; D is perhaps TRBD2 (6 bases). Trimming took 2 bases from V and 3 from J, leaving 24 bases between them. CDR1 and CDR2 (germline): LNHDA, SQIVND (reference sequence). This CDR3 contains 19 residues. CDR3: CASSIWEGRGAYRTDTQYF. The DNA of the CDR3 is TGTGCCAGTAGTATATGGGAAGGGCGCGGGGCCTATCGGACAGATACGCAGTATTTT.

The CDR3 spells CASSRPGASYNSPLHF. CDR3 nucleotides: TGTGCCAGCAGTAGACCAGGGGCCTCCTATAATTCACCCCTCCACTTT. V gene TRBV25-1 combines with J gene TRBJ1-6, with D tentatively TRBD1 (6 bases). This CDR3 contains 16 residues. Germline CDR1 and CDR2: MGHDK and SYGVNS. The V gene lost 5 bases and the J gene lost 0 bases, with 11 bases spanning the gap.

The gene calls are TRBV4-3 and TRBJ1-1, with D tentatively TRBD1 (6 bases). CDR1 is LGHNA, CDR2 YSLEER, per germline. Trimming took off 4 bases at V and 4 bases at J, with 16 bases between the two ends. This CDR3 contains 15 residues. DNA of the CDR3: TGCGCCAGCAGCCCGTCCTTCCGGGGGCGCACTGAAGCTTTCTTT. Amino acid sequence: CASSPSFRGRTEAFF.

V gene TRBV5-4 combines with J gene TRBJ2-2; D possibly corresponds to TRBD2 (6 bases). Trimming removed 5 bases from V and 0 bases from J, with 11 bases in between. This CDR3 is 15 amino acids long. The germline CDR1 and CDR2 sequences are SGHNT and YYREEE (reference sequence). The CDR3 reads CASRPSGPNTGELFF. DNA of the CDR3: TGTGCCAGCAGACCGAGCGGGCCGAACACCGGGGAGCTGTTTTTT.

This clone was seen a few times. J is TRBJ2-5 and V is TRBV5-4; 9 nucleotides align to TRBD1. Germline V gene sequence: CDR1 SGHNT, CDR2 YYREEE (reference sequence). V lost 2 bases to trimming and J lost 9 bases; unmatched junction nucleotides: 14. The CDR3 loop spans 16 amino acids. CDR3 sequence: CASSFPVGQGTRAQYF. The CDR3 coding sequence is TGTGCCAGCAGCTTCCCGGTCGGACAGGGGACGCGGGCCCAGTACTTC.

This sequence joins TRBV18 and TRBJ1-1; D is uncertain. V lost 3 bases and J lost 5, with 10 bases in between. Germline V CDR1 and CDR2: KGHSH, LQKENI. The CDR3 totals 13 residues. CDR3 sequence (DNA): TGTGCCAGCTCACCGCCCGTCGAGACTGAAGCTTTCTTT. Amino acids: CASSPPVETEAFF.

The rearrangement links TRBV28 to TRBJ1-3; D is unclear. Trimming cost V 6 bases and J 5 bases, with 11 bases left between them. The CDR3 is made up of 13 amino acids. Per the germline V gene, CDR1 is MDHEN and CDR2 is SYDVKM. The CDR3 nucleotides are TGTGCCAGCAGCCTCCCGCGGAGAAACACCATATATTTT. Translation gives CASSLPRRNTIYF.

This clone appeared a single time. This sequence joins TRBV6-5 and TRBJ2-2, with D unclear. Per germline, CDR1 MNHEY and CDR2 SVGAGI. Trimming pared 7 bases from V and 1 base from J, leaving 10 bases between. The CDR3 has 14 residues. The DNA of the CDR3 is TGTGCCAGCAAAGGCTACCAGAACACCGGGGAGCTGTTTTTT. It specifies CASKGYQNTGELFF.

The rearrangement uses TRBV10-2 and TRBJ2-3; 7 bases align to TRBD1. V lost 3 bases to trimming and J lost 3 bases; unmatched junction nucleotides: 12. Germline CDR1 and CDR2: WSHSY and SAAADI. There are 17 residues in the CDR3. CDR3 protein: CASSDYRGWGETDTQYF. The CDR3, as DNA: TGCGCCAGCAGTGATTACAGGGGATGGGGTGAGACAGATACGCAGTATTTT.

This clone appeared once. The chain is built from TRBV27 and TRBJ1-5; D is unclear. The CDR3 has 12 residues. The V gene lost 3 bases and the J gene lost 4 bases, with 4 bases spanning the gap. CDR1 is MNHEY and CDR2 is SMNVEV in the germline V gene (reference sequence). Written as DNA, the CDR3 is TGTGCCAGCAGTTTGAGGAATCAGCCCCAGCATTTT. Residues: CASSLRNQPQHF.

The V call is TRBV11-3, the J call TRBJ2-1, with TRBD2 matching 7 bases. Germline loops: CDR1 SGHNT, CDR2 YENEEA. V trimming: 3 bases; J trimming: 5 bases; junction bases outside the gene matches: 7. This CDR3 has 15 residues. CDR3 protein: CASSFRSGTNNEQFF. The CDR3 nucleotides are TGTGCCAGCAGCTTTAGATCCGGGACTAACAATGAGCAGTTCTTC.

DNA of the CDR3: TGTGCCAGCAGTTATACAGGAACTGGAAACACCATATATTTT. Residues: CASSYTGTGNTIYF. The rearrangement links TRBV7-9 to TRBJ1-3; TRBD1 might be the D (5 bases). Germline-derived CDR1 and CDR2 are SEHNR and FQNEAQ (reference sequence). CDR3 size: 14 residues. Trimming shortened V by 6 bases and J by 2 bases, and 11 bases separated the two germline ends.

The J gene is TRBJ2-2, the V gene TRBV7-9, with D tentatively TRBD2 (5 bases). CDR1 is SEHNR and CDR2 is FQNEAQ in the germline V gene (reference sequence). CDR3 size: 14 residues. With 8 bases removed from V and 2 bases from J, the gap between germline ends came to 12 bases. CDR3 bases: TGTGCCAGCTCCCCGGGGATTAACACCGGGGAGCTGTTTTTT. Amino acids: CASSPGINTGELFF.

The V call is TRBV11-2, the J call TRBJ2-1, with 9 bases aligning to TRBD2. The V gene's germline CDR1 is SGHAT and CDR2 FQNNGV. The V gene end was trimmed by 4 bases and the J gene end by 0 bases; junction bases not matched to a gene: 13. This CDR3 has 19 residues. The CDR3 sequence: CASSSYRASGISSYNEQFF. The CDR3 DNA follows: TGTGCCAGCAGCTCGTACCGGGCTAGCGGGATCAGCTCCTACAATGAGCAGTTCTTC.

V gene TRBV28 combines with J gene TRBJ2-3; possible D gene TRBD2, 6 bases. The germline gives CDR1 MDHEN, CDR2 SYDVKM. The CDR3 is made up of 13 amino acids. With 2 bases removed from V and 3 bases from J, the gap between germline ends came to 6 bases. CDR3 sequence: CASSLAGTDTQYF. CDR3 DNA sequence: TGTGCCAGCAGTTTAGCGGGGACAGATACGCAGTATTTT.

This clone came up a few times. V is TRBV27 and J is TRBJ1-6; D is perhaps TRBD1 (5 bases). Trimming took off 5 bases at V and 7 bases at J, with 15 bases between the two ends. Germline lookup yields CDR1 MNHEY and CDR2 SMNVEV (reference sequence). CDR3 length: 15 amino acids. CDR3 bases: TGTGCCAGCAGTCCCGGGGGGTTGGTCAATTCACCCCTCCACTTT. It specifies CASSPGGLVNSPLHF.

V gene TRBV6-1 combines with J gene TRBJ2-5; D may be TRBD2 (5 bases). The CDR3 covers 14 residues. Germline V gene lookup returns CDR1 MNHNS and CDR2 SASEGT. Trimming cost V 1 base and J 7 bases, with 13 bases left between them. CDR3 sequence reads: CASSEVGVGGTQYF. CDR3 in DNA: TGTGCCAGCAGTGAAGTCGGCGTCGGAGGGACCCAGTACTTC.

This clone turned up a few times. The chain combines TRBV7-8 with TRBJ1-5; 9 bases are a match to TRBD1. The CDR3 is made up of 14 amino acids. V was clipped by 4 bases and J by 7 bases; unmatched bases: 5. Looked up from germline, CDR1 is SGHVS and CDR2 is FQNEAQ. The chain's CDR3 is CASSSDRGRQPQHF. As DNA, the CDR3 is TGTGCCAGCAGCTCGGACAGGGGAAGGCAGCCCCAGCATTTT.

The chain joins TRBV2 to TRBJ2-5; D is unclear. Gene TRBJ2-7 matches the end of the DNA better, so the J call may be wrong. The germline V gene has CDR1 SNHLY and CDR2 FYNNEI. The CDR3 contains 15 residues. The CDR3 nucleotides read TGTGCCAGCAGTGAAGAGGTCACGAGCTCCTACGAGCAGTACTTC. Residues: CASSEEVTSSYEQYF.

This chain connects TRBV27 to TRBJ1-3; D remains ambiguous. Germline V gene data show CDR1 as MNHEY and CDR2 as SMNVEV (reference sequence). This CDR3 is 16 amino acids long. Between the trimmed V and J ends, which lost 0 bases and 0 bases, there was a span of 9 bases. CDR3 sequence: CASSLSFGSSGNTIYF. As DNA, the CDR3 is TGTGCCAGCAGTTTATCTTTCGGGAGCTCTGGAAACACCATATATTTT.